Reported below is one T cell receptor beta chain. This clonotype has only a few counts. Its recognized antigen is unknown. No much larger clonotype is one base removed from it; base qualities were not supplied. Library preparation used RT-PCR. Sequenced using an Illumina HiSeq 2500. The public reads were run again by TCRdb, first through fastp at Q25 and then through MiXCR, and only productive beta chains were kept. One record per CDR3 amino acid sequence lists the most common genes and DNA. This sample has approximately 570,000 distinct CDR3 sequences in its table, and about 7.6% of those were observed once. Together, the top ten hold under 15% of the sample. This specimen belongs to a study of response to subunit inactivated influenza vaccine (dated by TCRdb to the late 2010s). With respect to the entire study: Deep quantitative profiling of the T cell receptor repertoire was used in the study to follow responses to a trivalent subunit inactivated influenza vaccine.

The junction shows trimming of 5 bases on V and 3 bases on J, plus 17 bases between the germline ends. Per the germline V gene (reference sequence), DFQATT is the CDR1 and SNEGSKA is the CDR2. The CDR3, from cysteine to phenylalanine, totals 14 residues. Only the CDR3 portion is preserved as DNA: 42 bases, with reading frame beginning at the first base. Summary of the overall study and its limitations: The authors suggested that each seasonal influenza vaccination may recruit only a limited number of new T cells.

This TCR was sampled from a man aged 45 to 70 who received an inactivated influenza vaccine. Donor details come from another sample of the same person, matched by shared clones. The input for sequencing was PBMCs from blood, taken less than 30 months after vaccination. The rearranged segments are TRBV20-1 and TRBJ2-7; the D gene is perhaps TRBD2, on 6 matching bases. DNA sequence: TGCAGTGCTGGACGTTCGGGACTCTTCTACGAGCAGTACTTC. Translated, it gives CSAGRSGLFYEQYF.